A selection of T cell receptor beta chains follows, all from one sample in a study of blood T cells in healthy people across ages. TCRdb independently ran MiXCR on the 5' RACE reads; one entry per CDR3 protein. The sample has 650,000 to 800,000 distinct CDR3 sequences; around 42% are singletons. The material sequenced was blood. The receptor set was obtained from a man aged 60-69 years in good health. The CDR3 runs from the conserved cysteine through the conserved F or W. A D gene is named only where the DNA matches it firmly. Clone size is given for some rows only: seen once, a few or many times, or a class if the clone is expanded.

TRBV9	.	TRBJ2-7	15	.	CASSPLSGSAHEQYF	TGTGCCAGCAGCCCGCTGAGTGGATCAGCCCACGAGCAGTACTTC
TRBV6-2/TRBV6-3	.	TRBJ2-1	13	.	CASSSSLGLEQFF	TGTGCCAGCAGCTCCTCACTAGGACTTGAGCAGTTCTTC
TRBV7-8	.	TRBJ2-3	17	TRBD1	CASSSTGTGYNTDTQYF	TGTGCCAGCAGCTCTACCGGGACAGGGTATAACACAGATACGCAGTATTTT
TRBV7-8	.	TRBJ2-1	14	.	CASSFRTGAYEQFF	TGTGCCAGCAGCTTTCGAACGGGCGCCTATGAGCAGTTCTTC
TRBV24-1	.	TRBJ2-5	14	.	CATQGSTHQETQYF	TGTGCCACCCAAGGCTCGACTCACCAAGAGACCCAGTACTTC
TRBV12-3/TRBV12-4	.	TRBJ2-5	12	.	CASSFYKETQYF	TGTGCCAGCAGTTTTTATAAGGAGACCCAGTACTTC
TRBV6-2/TRBV6-3	few	TRBJ2-1	11	.	CASSSPQEQFF	TGTGCCAGCAGTTCCCCACAGGAACAGTTCTTC
TRBV6-2/TRBV6-3	.	TRBJ1-2	12	.	CASRVGDGGYTF	TGTGCCAGCAGGGTAGGGGACGGTGGCTACACCTTC
TRBV9	.	TRBJ2-7	14	.	CASSANRDSYEQYF	TGTGCCAGCAGCGCAAACAGGGACTCCTACGAGCAGTACTTC
TRBV2	.	TRBJ2-1	13	.	CASSEALRGEQFF	TGTGCCAGCAGTGAAGCGCTTCGGGGTGAGCAGTTCTTC
TRBV30	.	TRBJ2-7	15	.	CAWGWSLRRSYEQYF	TGTGCCTGGGGTTGGTCACTCAGAAGAAGCTACGAGCAGTACTTC
TRBV6-6	.	TRBJ2-5	13	.	CASGSHSQETQYF	TGTGCCAGTGGCTCCCACAGCCAAGAGACCCAGTACTTC
TRBV14	.	TRBJ1-2	14	TRBD1	CASSRGQINYGYTF	TGTGCCAGCAGCCGGGGACAGATTAACTATGGCTACACCTTC
TRBV6-2/TRBV6-3	.	TRBJ2-3	16	.	CASSTPTARRLDAQYF	TGTGCCAGCAGTACCCCGACAGCCCGCAGGTTAGATGCGCAGTATTTT
TRBV12-5	.	TRBJ1-5	15	.	CASGLRGGGNQPQHF	TGTGCTAGTGGTTTGCGAGGGGGTGGCAATCAGCCCCAGCATTTT
TRBV28	few	TRBJ2-3	18	TRBD2	CASSLGVTGGKFTDTQYF	TGTGCCAGCAGCCTAGGGGTGACGGGGGGAAAGTTCACAGATACGCAGTATTTT
TRBV9	.	TRBJ2-7	14	.	CASSVGRQGREQYF	TGTGCCAGCAGCGTAGGACGTCAGGGACGCGAGCAGTACTTC
TRBV7-2	.	TRBJ2-3	15	TRBD2	CASSFYGTSDDTQYF	TGTGCCAGCAGCTTTTACGGGACTAGTGATGATACGCAGTATTTT
TRBV6-2/TRBV6-3	few	TRBJ2-1	12	TRBD2	CASRLAGYEQFF	TGTGCCAGTAGACTAGCGGGGTATGAGCAGTTCTTC
TRBV4-1	.	TRBJ1-6	15	TRBD1	CASSQTRTGSSPLHF	TGCGCCAGCAGCCAAACAAGGACAGGGAGTTCACCCCTCCACTTT
TRBV7-2	few	TRBJ2-5	17	.	CASSLHSGQEYQETQYF	TGTGCCAGCAGCTTACATAGCGGACAGGAGTACCAAGAGACCCAGTACTTC
TRBV7-2	.	TRBJ2-3	15	TRBD2	CASSFYSGGTDTQYF	TGTGCCAGCAGCTTTTATAGCGGGGGGACAGATACGCAGTATTTT
TRBV7-6	.	TRBJ2-7	20	TRBD2	CASSSDLASGERGPAYEQYF	TGTGCCAGCAGCTCAGATCTAGCTAGCGGGGAAAGGGGACCGGCCTACGAGCAGTACTTC
TRBV4-1	.	TRBJ2-6	15	.	CASSPGFSGANVLTF	TGCGCCAGCAGCCCAGGATTCTCTGGGGCCAACGTCCTGACTTTC
TRBV9	few	TRBJ2-5	14	TRBD2	CASSSEQRGGRLYF	TGTGCCAGCAGCTCAGAACAGCGGGGGGGCCGATTGTACTTC
TRBV30	.	TRBJ2-5	13	.	CAWSPDYQETQYF	TGTGCCTGGAGTCCAGATTACCAAGAGACCCAGTACTTC
TRBV21-1	.	TRBJ1-1	18	.	CASSKGPGKNKRNTEAFF	TGTGCCAGCAGCAAAGGTCCGGGGAAGAATAAGAGGAACACTGAAGCTTTCTTT
TRBV15	.	TRBJ1-2	17	TRBD1	CATSRGGGVLTGGGYTF	TGTGCCACCAGCAGAGGAGGGGGGGTGCTAACAGGGGGAGGCTACACCTTC
TRBV5-1	few	TRBJ2-3	13	.	CASRPSNRDTQYF	TGCGCCAGCAGACCCTCAAACAGGGATACGCAGTATTTT
TRBV29-1	.	TRBJ1-2	14	TRBD1	CSDVQGAADYGYTF	TGCAGCGACGTACAGGGGGCGGCGGACTATGGCTACACCTTC
TRBV21-1	.	TRBJ2-7	13	.	CASCVGGAHEQYF	TGTGCCAGCTGCGTTGGTGGGGCCCACGAGCAGTACTTC
TRBV7-3	few	TRBJ2-1	14	.	CASSQQPGLNEQFF	TGTGCCAGCAGCCAACAGCCGGGCCTGAATGAGCAGTTCTTC
TRBV6-2/TRBV6-3	.	TRBJ2-7	15	TRBD2	CASSMGLAMSYEQYF	TGTGCCAGCAGCATGGGACTAGCGATGTCCTACGAGCAGTACTTC
TRBV6-1	.	TRBJ2-7	14	TRBD1	CASTVDRVYNEQYF	TGTGCCAGCACCGTAGACAGGGTCTACAATGAGCAGTACTTC
TRBV4-3	.	TRBJ1-1	18	TRBD1	CASSQDLVRGRSNTEAFF	TGCGCCAGCAGCCAAGATCTGGTCAGGGGGCGATCAAACACTGAAGCTTTCTTT
TRBV7-2	.	TRBJ2-7	14	.	CAGSSDGGAWGQYF	TGTGCCGGCAGCTCTGACGGGGGCGCTTGGGGGCAGTACTTC
TRBV20-1	.	TRBJ1-5	15	.	CSARDRAVGNQPQHF	TGCAGTGCTAGAGACAGGGCAGTGGGGAATCAGCCCCAGCATTTT